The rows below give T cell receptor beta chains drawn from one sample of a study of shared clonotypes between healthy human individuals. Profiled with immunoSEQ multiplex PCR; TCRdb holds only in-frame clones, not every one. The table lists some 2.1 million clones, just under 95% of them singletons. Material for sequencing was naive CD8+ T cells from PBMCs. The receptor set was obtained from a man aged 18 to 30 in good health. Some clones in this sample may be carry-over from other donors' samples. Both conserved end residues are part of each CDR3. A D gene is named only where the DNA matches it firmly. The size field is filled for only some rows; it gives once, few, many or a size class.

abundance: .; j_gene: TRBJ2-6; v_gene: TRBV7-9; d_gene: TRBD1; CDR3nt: TGTGCCAGCAGCCCCCGGGACAGTACCTCTGGGGCCAACGTCCTGACTTTC; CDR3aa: CASSPRDSTSGANVLTF
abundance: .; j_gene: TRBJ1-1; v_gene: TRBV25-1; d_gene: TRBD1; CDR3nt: TGTGCCAGCGCCCAAGACAGGGACTCTGAAGCTTTCTTT; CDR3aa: CASAQDRDSEAFF
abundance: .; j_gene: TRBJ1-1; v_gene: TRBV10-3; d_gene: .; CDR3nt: TGTGCCATCAGTGAGACGCACCTCGAGGGTACTGAAGCTTTCTTT; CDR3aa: CAISETHLEGTEAFF
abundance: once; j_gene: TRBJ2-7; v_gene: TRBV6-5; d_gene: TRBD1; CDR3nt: TGTGCCAGCAGTTACAAGGGGGCAGGAGGCGTCCACGAGCAGTACTTC; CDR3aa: CASSYKGAGGVHEQYF
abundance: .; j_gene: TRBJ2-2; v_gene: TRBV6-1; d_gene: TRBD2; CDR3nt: TGTGCCGGGCGGGGGACCAACACCGGGGAGCTGTTTTTT; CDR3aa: CAGRGTNTGELFF
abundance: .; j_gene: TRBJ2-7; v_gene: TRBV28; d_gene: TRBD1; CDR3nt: TGTGCCAGCAGTTTTTCCTCGACAAGCGACAGGGAATACTACGAGCAGTACTTC; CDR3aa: CASSFSSTSDREYYEQYF
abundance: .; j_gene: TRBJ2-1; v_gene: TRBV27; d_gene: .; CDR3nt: TGTGCCAGCAGTTCTACCGGGGCCCGGGATGAGCAGTTCTTC; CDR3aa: CASSSTGARDEQFF
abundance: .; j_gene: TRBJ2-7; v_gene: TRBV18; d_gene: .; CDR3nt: TGTGCCAGCTCACCACGAGGGACACCAACCTACGAGCAGTACTTC; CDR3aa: CASSPRGTPTYEQYF
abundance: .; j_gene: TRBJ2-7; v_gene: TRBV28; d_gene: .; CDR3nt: TGTGCCAGCAGTTTATCAATTGACAACGAGCAGTACTTC; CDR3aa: CASSLSIDNEQYF
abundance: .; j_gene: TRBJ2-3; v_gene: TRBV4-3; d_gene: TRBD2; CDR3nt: TGCGCCAGCAGCCAAGATATCGCCGGGAGGGATTATAGCACAGATACGCAGTATTTT; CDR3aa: CASSQDIAGRDYSTDTQYF
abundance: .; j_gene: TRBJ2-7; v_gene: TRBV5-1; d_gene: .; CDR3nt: TGCGCCAGCAGCTTGTTCGGCGGTACCTACGAGCAGTACTTC; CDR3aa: CASSLFGGTYEQYF
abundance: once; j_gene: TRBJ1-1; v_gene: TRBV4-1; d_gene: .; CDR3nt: TGCGCCAGCAGCCAAGTTGGCAGGGTCACTGAAGCTTTCTTT; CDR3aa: CASSQVGRVTEAFF
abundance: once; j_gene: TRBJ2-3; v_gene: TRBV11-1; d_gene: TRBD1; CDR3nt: TGTGCCAGCAGCGATGGACAGGGGGCGTCGCGGGAGGCATTTGATACGCAGTATTTT; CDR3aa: CASSDGQGASREAFDTQYF
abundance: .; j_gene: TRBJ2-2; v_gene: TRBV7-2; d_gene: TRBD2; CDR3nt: TGTGCCAGCAGCTTAGTGGTCTTGGCGGGAGTCCCGAACACCGGGGAGCTGTTTTTT; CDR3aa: CASSLVVLAGVPNTGELFF
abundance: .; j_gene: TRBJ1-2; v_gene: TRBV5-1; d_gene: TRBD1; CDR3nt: TGCGCCAGCAGGGGGACAGGGGGCGCTAAGGGCTATGGCTACACCTTC; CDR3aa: CASRGTGGAKGYGYTF
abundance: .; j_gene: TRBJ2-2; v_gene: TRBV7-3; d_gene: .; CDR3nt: TGTGCCAGCAGCTTTATCCGGGCCCGCGTTGGTAGTACCGGGGAGCTGTTTTTT; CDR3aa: CASSFIRARVGSTGELFF
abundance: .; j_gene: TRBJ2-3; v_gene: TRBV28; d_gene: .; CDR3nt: TGTGCCAGCAGTTTAATCAACCGGGGGCCAGATACGCAGTATTTT; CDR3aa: CASSLINRGPDTQYF
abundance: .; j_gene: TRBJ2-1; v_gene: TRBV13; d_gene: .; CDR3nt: TGTGCCAGCAGCTTAGGGTATCACTCCTACAATGAGCAGTTCTTC; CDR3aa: CASSLGYHSYNEQFF
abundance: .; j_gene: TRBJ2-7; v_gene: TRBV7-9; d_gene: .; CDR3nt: TGTGCCAGCAGCTTAGAAGAGGGGTCCTACGAGCAGTACTTC; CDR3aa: CASSLEEGSYEQYF
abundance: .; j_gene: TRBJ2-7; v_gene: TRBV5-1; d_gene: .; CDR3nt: TGCGCCAGCAGCTTCGAACCGCCTAGCTCCTACGAGCAGTACTTC; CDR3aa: CASSFEPPSSYEQYF
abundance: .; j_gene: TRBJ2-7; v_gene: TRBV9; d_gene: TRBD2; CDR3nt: TGTGCCAGCAGCGAAACTAGCGGAGAGGACGAGCAGTACTTC; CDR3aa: CASSETSGEDEQYF
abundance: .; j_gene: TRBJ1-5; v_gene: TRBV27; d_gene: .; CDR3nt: TGTGCCAGCAGTGAAGGAGCTGGCGGAGGCAATCAGCCCCAGCATTTT; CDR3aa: CASSEGAGGGNQPQHF
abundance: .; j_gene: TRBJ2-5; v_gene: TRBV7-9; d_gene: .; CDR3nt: TGTGCCAGCAGCGGAGGGGGGTTCCGGGAGACCCAGTACTTC; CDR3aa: CASSGGGFRETQYF
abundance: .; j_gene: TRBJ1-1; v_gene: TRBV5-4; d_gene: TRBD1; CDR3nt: TGTGCCAGCAGCTGGTGGACAGGTCGCTCTGAAGCTTTCTTT; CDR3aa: CASSWWTGRSEAFF
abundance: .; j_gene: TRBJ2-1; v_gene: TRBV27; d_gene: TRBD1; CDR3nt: TGTGCCAGCAGTTTGAGGGCAGGGGGCGCCTACAATGAGCAGTTCTTC; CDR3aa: CASSLRAGGAYNEQFF
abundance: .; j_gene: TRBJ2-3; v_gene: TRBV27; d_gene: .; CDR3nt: TGTGCCAGCAGTTTAGGAAGGGGCACAGATACGCAGTATTTT; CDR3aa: CASSLGRGTDTQYF
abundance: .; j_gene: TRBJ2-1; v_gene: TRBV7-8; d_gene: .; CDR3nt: TGTGCCAGCAGCGACCACGTGACGGGACCCGAACGTGGTGAGCAGTTCTTC; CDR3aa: CASSDHVTGPERGEQFF
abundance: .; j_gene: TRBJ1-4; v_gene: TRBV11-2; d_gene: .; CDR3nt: TGTGCCAGCAGCTTAGGCGTCGCAACTAATGAAAAACTGTTTTTT; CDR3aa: CASSLGVATNEKLFF
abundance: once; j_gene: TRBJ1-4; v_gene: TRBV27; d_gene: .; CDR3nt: TGTGCCAGCAGTAACTACGTGGCTAATGAAAAACTGTTTTTT; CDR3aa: CASSNYVANEKLFF
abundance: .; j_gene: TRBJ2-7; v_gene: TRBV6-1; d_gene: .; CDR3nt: TGTGCCAGCAGTGGGAGGGGAGCGGTTTACGAGCAGTACTTC; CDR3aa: CASSGRGAVYEQYF
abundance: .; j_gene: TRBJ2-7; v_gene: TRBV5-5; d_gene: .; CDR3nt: TGTGCCAGCAGCTTGTCTAGGAGGTACGAGCAGTACTTC; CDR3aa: CASSLSRRYEQYF
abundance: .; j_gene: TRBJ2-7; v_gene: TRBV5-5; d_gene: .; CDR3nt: TGTGCCAGCAACCCAACAGGTCTTGACCCCTACGAGCAGTACTTC; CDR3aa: CASNPTGLDPYEQYF
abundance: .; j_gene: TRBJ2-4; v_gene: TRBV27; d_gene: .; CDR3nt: TGTGCCAGCAGTCTCACGTCTCCGCCGAAAAACATTCAGTACTTC; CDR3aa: CASSLTSPPKNIQYF
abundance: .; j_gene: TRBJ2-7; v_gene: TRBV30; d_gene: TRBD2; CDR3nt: TGTGCCCAACGCCGGTGGTCTAGCGGGGAATACGAGCAGTACTTC; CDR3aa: CAQRRWSSGEYEQYF
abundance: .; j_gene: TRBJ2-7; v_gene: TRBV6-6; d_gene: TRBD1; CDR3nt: TGTGCCAGCAGTTGGACAGGGGGCTTTGACGAGCAGTACTTC; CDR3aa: CASSWTGGFDEQYF
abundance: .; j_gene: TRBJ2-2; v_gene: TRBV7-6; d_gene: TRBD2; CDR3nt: TGTGCCAGCAGGGGTAGAGGACTAGCGGCGAACACCGGGGAGCTGTTTTTT; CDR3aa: CASRGRGLAANTGELFF
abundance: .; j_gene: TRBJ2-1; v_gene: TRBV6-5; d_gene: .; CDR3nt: TGTGCCAGCAGTTCCGACCCGAGAACTGGATACAATGAGCAGTTCTTC; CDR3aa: CASSSDPRTGYNEQFF
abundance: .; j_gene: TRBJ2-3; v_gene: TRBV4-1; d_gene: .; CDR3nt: TGCGCCAGCAGCCAAGACGGTAGCGGAGGAGATACGCAGTATTTT; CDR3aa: CASSQDGSGGDTQYF
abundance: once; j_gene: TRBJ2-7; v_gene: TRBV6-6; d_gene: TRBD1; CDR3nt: TGTGCCAGCAGTCGAACCGGGACAGAGAACTACGAGCAGTACTTC; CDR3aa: CASSRTGTENYEQYF
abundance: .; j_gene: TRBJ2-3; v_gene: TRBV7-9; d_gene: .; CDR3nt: TGTGCCAGCAGCCCCCCCCGCTGGTCGGCAGACGGCACAGATACGCAGTATTTT; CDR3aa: CASSPPRWSADGTDTQYF
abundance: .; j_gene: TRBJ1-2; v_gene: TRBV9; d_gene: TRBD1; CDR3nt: TGTGCCAGCAGCGCCCAACCTGGGACAGCCAGCCCCGCTGGCTACACCTTC; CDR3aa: CASSAQPGTASPAGYTF
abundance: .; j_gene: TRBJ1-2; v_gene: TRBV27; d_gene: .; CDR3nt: TGTGCCAGCAGTTTTTCGGAGGGGATCTATGGCTACACCTTC; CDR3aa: CASSFSEGIYGYTF
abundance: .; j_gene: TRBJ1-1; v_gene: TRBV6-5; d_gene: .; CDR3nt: TGTGCCAGCACCCCAGTGGGAGAAGGAACTGAAGCTTTCTTT; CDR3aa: CASTPVGEGTEAFF